Below, one T cell receptor beta chain is given with its context. As yet, its antigen is unknown. The sample originates from a study of cytomegalovirus exposure and HLA in healthy donors. Trimming cost V 4 bases and J 5 bases; bases outside gene matches: 10. Germline V lookup: CDR1 MNHEY, CDR2 SMNVEV (reference sequence). This CDR3 has 15 residues. Generated by immunoSEQ multiplex PCR, the TCRdb table keeps only in-frame clones and is missing some. The sample includes approximately 90,000 clones, 96% of them seen just once. Findings of the study overall: There were around 160 TCR beta chains listed as cytomegalovirus-associated. Usually a TCR sequence was rare, but some public TCRs were found in many donors.

This receptor was taken from a young man in good health and CMV-seronegative. This chain joins TRBV27 and TRBJ1-1; 7 bases agree with TRBD1. Sample: PBMCs. The CDR3, as DNA: TGTGCCAGCAGTTCCTTTTGGGACAGAACAACTGAAGCTTTCTTT. Its protein product is CASSSFWDRTTEAFF.